This entry describes one TCR beta chain. The data are from a study of T cell responses to AZD1222 COVID-19 vaccine. The assay was immunoSEQ multiplex PCR, and TCRdb's table has in-frame clones only and misses some. The profile shows some 92,000 clones, approximately 88% of them singletons. The sequence was collected from an adult in good health. The sequencing used peripheral blood, collected on day 0 of AZD1222 vaccination.

This CDR3 reads CSASNLGGYEQYF. In DNA, the CDR3 is TGCAGTGCTAGTAACCTGGGGGGCTACGAGCAGTACTTC. J is TRBJ2-7 and V is TRBV20-1; maybe TRBD2 (6 bases). The CDR3 contains 13 residues. Germline V gene data show CDR1 as DFQATT and CDR2 as SNEGSKA (reference sequence). Trimming cost V 3 bases and J 3 bases, with 12 bases left between them.